This T cell receptor (beta chain) derives from a study of blood T cell repertoires in COVID-19. This CDR3 has 16 residues. Germline V CDR1 and CDR2: ENHRY, SYGVKD. V lost 0 bases and J lost 7; bases outside the gene matches: 6. Someone with COVID-19 had been met by exposed participants within 2 weeks before study entry. Assay: immunoSEQ multiplex PCR; the TCRdb copy retains only in-frame clones and omits some. This sample has some 150,000 clones; 65% to 85% occur once, and the top ten carry more than 4.5%. The sequence was collected from a woman aged 45-65 years who had been exposed to COVID-19. Sequencing was done on a sample of PBMCs or T cells enriched from blood (not recorded which). V usage is TRBV10-3 and J usage is TRBJ1-6; 7 bases are a match to TRBD1. CDR3 residues: CAISESAGQRNSPLHF. DNA for the CDR3: TGTGCCATCAGTGAGTCTGCGGGACAGAGAAATTCACCCCTCCACTTT.